A selection of T cell receptor beta chains follows, all from one sample in a study of shared clonotypes between healthy human individuals. This table comes from immunoSEQ multiplex PCR, and its TCRdb copy is limited to in-frame clones, with some not included. There are about 2.1 million clones in the sample; 93% occur only once, and approximately 1.7% lies in the top ten. Sequences were obtained from naive CD8+ T cells from PBMCs. These receptors originate from a man aged 18 to 30 in good health. Some clones in this sample may be carry-over from other donors' samples. Both conserved end residues are part of each CDR3. The D gene is left open where the match is weak. Where a row states a size, it is once, few, many or the class of an expanded clone; other rows omit it.

TRBV4-2	TRBJ2-5	once	TRBD2	CASSQDWTGGQETQYF	TGTGCCAGCAGCCAAGATTGGACGGGAGGCCAAGAGACCCAGTACTTC
TRBV27	TRBJ2-7	-	-	CASSLGAGNSYEQYF	TGTGCCAGCAGTTTAGGGGCAGGGAATTCCTACGAGCAGTACTTC
TRBV5-6	TRBJ1-2	-	-	CASSFGADYTF	TGTGCCAGCAGCTTTGGGGCCGACTACACCTTC
TRBV14	TRBJ1-2	-	-	CASSQAPGFGGYTF	TGTGCCAGCAGCCAAGCTCCGGGGTTCGGTGGCTACACCTTC
TRBV27	TRBJ2-7	-	-	CASSLSEADYEQYF	TGTGCCAGCAGTTTATCGGAAGCGGACTACGAGCAGTACTTC
TRBV6-6	TRBJ2-7	-	-	CASSYSPSYEQYF	TGTGCCAGCAGTTACTCCCCCTCCTACGAGCAGTACTTC
TRBV29-1	TRBJ1-2	-	-	CSVEEKGPGTDYGYTF	TGCAGCGTTGAAGAAAAGGGGCCAGGTACCGACTATGGCTACACCTTC
TRBV6-5	TRBJ2-1	-	-	CASSYRRSGGGEQFF	TGTGCCAGCAGTTACAGGCGCTCGGGGGGCGGCGAGCAGTTCTTC
TRBV7-9	TRBJ1-3	-	TRBD1	CASSPRTGVPGNTIYF	TGTGCCAGCAGCCCGAGGACAGGGGTGCCGGGAAACACCATATATTTT
TRBV30	TRBJ2-7	-	-	CAWSPLVRETDEQYF	TGTGCCTGGAGTCCCCTGGTCAGGGAAACTGACGAGCAGTACTTC
TRBV11-2	TRBJ1-3	-	TRBD1	CASSSRDRGGNTIYF	TGTGCCAGCAGCTCACGGGACAGGGGAGGAAACACCATATATTTT
TRBV6-1	TRBJ2-1	-	TRBD2	CASSSSGSTYNEQFF	TGTGCCAGCAGTAGTAGCGGGTCGACCTACAATGAGCAGTTCTTC
TRBV7-9	TRBJ2-1	-	-	CASSALFF	TGTGCCAGCTCAGCCCTGTTCTTC
TRBV4-3	TRBJ1-4	once	-	CASSQVGGREKLFF	TGCGCCAGCAGCCAAGTTGGGGGGCGGGAAAAACTGTTTTTT
TRBV6-1	TRBJ1-1	once	TRBD1	CASSGTDRVLFFEAFF	TGTGCCAGCAGTGGAACGGACAGGGTCCTATTCTTCGAAGCTTTCTTT
TRBV9	TRBJ2-5	-	TRBD1	CASSVIAGGETQYF	TGTGCCAGCAGCGTAATAGCAGGGGGAGAGACCCAGTACTTC
TRBV4-3	TRBJ2-2	-	-	CASSRGLRYTGELFF	TGCGCCAGCAGCAGAGGGCTCCGGTACACCGGGGAGCTGTTTTTT
TRBV10-1	TRBJ2-5	-	-	CASTQETQYF	TGCGCCAGCACCCAAGAGACCCAGTACTTC